A single T cell receptor (beta chain) is shown here with its context. Its antigen is currently unknown. This sample stems from a study of a mutant IDH1 vaccine in newly diagnosed glioma. Turning to the study itself: Every participant had undergone radiotherapy, temozolomide, or both before, and most underwent both. Findings and caveats of the study: Pseudoprogression appeared independent of alterations in top peripheral clonotypes.

TCRdb's copy holds only in-frame clones and misses some; the assay was immunoSEQ multiplex PCR. This sample yields over 15,000 clones, of which roughly 95% are seen a single time; roughly 4% belongs to the top ten. Time point described: baseline, week 1 (first vaccination visit). This sample's treatment: pre-vaccination baseline after standard-of-care therapy. Patients carried new grade 3 or 4 IDH1-mutant astrocytomas lacking nuclear ATRX. The sample here was peripheral blood mononuclear cells (PBMCs), taken from a glioma patient treated with radiotherapy, temozolomide or both. This receptor was identified in a woman aged 18 to 35 with glioma. Some clones in this sample may be carry-over from other donors' samples.

The CDR3 reads CASSHLLAGTTDTQYF. CDR3 nucleotides: TGCGCCAGCAGCCACCTACTGGCGGGCACCACAGATACGCAGTATTTT. The rearrangement uses TRBV4-3 and TRBJ2-3; D perhaps matches TRBD2 (5 bases). The germline V gene has CDR1 LGHNA and CDR2 YSLEER. V lost 3 bases, J lost 2 bases, and 15 bases lay in between. The CDR3 consists of 16 residues.